This TCR beta chain was profiled in a study of identifying expanded T cells in peripheral blood. Findings and limits, study-wide: Variance in clone template counts between approximately 2-week samples significantly increased with total template count across all healthy donors.

The CDR3 loop spans 13 amino acids. The V gene lost 7 bases and the J gene lost 6 bases, with 12 bases spanning the gap. Germline V gene sequence: CDR1 MNHNS, CDR2 SASEGT. The repertoire was sequenced with immunoSEQ multiplex PCR; TCRdb's copy has only in-frame clones and lacks some. The repertoire includes 70,000 to 100,000 clones, approximately 86% of them detected once, and roughly 5.3% sits in the top ten. No infections or other immune events were documented during collection. As concerns this clone: Its antigen is not known.

The specimen was blood. The chain carries TRBV6-1 and TRBJ2-2; no firm D call. This clonotype was sampled from a person aged 18-70 years in good health. Here the CDR3 reads CASIRHGSGELFF. In nucleotides, the CDR3 is TGTGCCAGCATCCGTCATGGCTCCGGGGAGCTGTTTTTT.